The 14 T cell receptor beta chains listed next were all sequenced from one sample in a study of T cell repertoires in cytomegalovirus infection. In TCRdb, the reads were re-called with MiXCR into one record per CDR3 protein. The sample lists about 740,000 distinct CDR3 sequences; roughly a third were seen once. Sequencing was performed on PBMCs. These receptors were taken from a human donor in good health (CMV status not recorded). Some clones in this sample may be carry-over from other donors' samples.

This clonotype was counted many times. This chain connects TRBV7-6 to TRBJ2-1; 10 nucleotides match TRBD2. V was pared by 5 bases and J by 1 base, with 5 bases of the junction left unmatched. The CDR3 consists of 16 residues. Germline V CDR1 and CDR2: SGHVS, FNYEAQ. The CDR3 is CASSRASGGSYNEQFF. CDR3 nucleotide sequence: TGTGCCAGCAGCCGAGCTAGCGGGGGATCCTACAATGAGCAGTTCTTC.

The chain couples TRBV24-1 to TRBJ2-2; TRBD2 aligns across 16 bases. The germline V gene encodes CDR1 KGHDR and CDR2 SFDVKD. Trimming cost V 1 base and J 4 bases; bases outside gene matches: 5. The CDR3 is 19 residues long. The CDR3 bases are TGTGCCACCAGTGATTTCGGGACTAGCGGGGGGGCGAGCACCGGGGAGCTGTTTTTT. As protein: CATSDFGTSGGASTGELFF.

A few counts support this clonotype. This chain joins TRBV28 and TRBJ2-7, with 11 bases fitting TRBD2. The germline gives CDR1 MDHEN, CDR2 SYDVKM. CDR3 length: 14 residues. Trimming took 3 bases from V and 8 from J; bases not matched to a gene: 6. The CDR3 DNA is TGTGCCAGCAGTTTGGGGGGACTAGCGGCAAAGCAGTACTTC. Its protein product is CASSLGGLAAKQYF.

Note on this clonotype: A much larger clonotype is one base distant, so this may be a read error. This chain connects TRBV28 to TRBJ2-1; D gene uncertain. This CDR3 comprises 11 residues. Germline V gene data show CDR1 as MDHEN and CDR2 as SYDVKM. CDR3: CASRVETEKFF. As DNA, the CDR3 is TGTGCCAGCAGGGTGGAGACTGAGAAGTTCTTC.

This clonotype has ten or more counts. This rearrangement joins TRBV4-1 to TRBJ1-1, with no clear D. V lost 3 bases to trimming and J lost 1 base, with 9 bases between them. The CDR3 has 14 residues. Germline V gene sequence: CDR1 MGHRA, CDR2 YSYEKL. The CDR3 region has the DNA TGCGCCAGCAGCCATTACCAGGAGAACACTGAAGCTTTCTTT. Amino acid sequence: CASSHYQENTEAFF.

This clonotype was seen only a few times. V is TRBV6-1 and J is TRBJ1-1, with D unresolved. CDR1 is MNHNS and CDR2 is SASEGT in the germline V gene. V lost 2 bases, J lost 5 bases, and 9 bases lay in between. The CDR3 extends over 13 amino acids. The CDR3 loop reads CASSEPRWTEAFF. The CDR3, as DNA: TGTGCCAGCAGTGAACCCCGATGGACTGAAGCTTTCTTT.

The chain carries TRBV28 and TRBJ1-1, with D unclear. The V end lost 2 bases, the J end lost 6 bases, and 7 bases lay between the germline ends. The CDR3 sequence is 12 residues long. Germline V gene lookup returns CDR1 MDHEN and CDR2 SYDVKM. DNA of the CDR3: TGTGCCAGCAGTTTAGGAGAATCTGAAGCTTTCTTT. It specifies CASSLGESEAFF.

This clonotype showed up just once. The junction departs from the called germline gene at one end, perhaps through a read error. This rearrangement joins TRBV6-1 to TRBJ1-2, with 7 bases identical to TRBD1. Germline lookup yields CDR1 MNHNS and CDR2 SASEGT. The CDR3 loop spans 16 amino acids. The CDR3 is CASSVTGNGANDGYTF. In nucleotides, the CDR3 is TGTGCCAGCAGCGTGACAGGGAATGGGGCTAACGATGGCTACACCTTC.

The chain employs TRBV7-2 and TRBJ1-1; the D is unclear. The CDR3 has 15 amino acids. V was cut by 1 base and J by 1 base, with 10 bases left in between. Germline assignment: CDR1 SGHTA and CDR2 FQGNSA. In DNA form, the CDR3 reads TGTGCCAGCAGCTTAGGCCCGGTACAGAACACTGAAGCTTTCTTT. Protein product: CASSLGPVQNTEAFF.

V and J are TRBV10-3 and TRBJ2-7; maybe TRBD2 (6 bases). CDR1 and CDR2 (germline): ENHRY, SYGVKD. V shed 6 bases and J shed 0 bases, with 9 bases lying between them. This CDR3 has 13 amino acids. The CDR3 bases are TGTGCCATCAGGGGACTGAGCTCCTACGAGCAGTACTTC. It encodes CAIRGLSSYEQYF.

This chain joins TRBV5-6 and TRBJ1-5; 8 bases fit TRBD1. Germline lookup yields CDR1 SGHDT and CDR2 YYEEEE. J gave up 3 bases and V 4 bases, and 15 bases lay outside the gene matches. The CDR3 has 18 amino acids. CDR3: CASSTFRLDRENNQPQHF. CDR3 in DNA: TGTGCCAGCAGCACATTCCGCTTGGACAGGGAGAACAATCAGCCCCAGCATTTT.

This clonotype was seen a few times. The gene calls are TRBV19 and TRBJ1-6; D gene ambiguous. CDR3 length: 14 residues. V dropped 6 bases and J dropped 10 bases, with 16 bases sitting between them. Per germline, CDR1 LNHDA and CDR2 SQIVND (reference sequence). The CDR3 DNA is TGTGCCAGTAGCGGGTCGGTTATCGGGTCACCCCTCCACTTT. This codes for CASSGSVIGSPLHF.

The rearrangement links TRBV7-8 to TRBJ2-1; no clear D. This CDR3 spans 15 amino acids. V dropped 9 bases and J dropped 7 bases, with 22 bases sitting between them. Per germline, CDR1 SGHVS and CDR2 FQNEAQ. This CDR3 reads CARSPRVRWRNEQFF. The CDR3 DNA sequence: TGTGCCAGGAGCCCCCGGGTGAGGTGGCGTAATGAGCAGTTCTTC.

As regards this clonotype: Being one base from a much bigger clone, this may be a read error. In nucleotides, the CDR3 is TGTGCCAGCAGCCTGGTTCAAGGCTGGGGCTACACCTTC. Translating gives CASSLVQGWGYTF. The genes are TRBV7-9 and TRBJ1-2; D is unclear. The CDR3 covers 13 residues. The ends were cut back, 5 bases at V and 8 bases at J, with 15 bases in the middle. Germline V CDR1 and CDR2: SEHNR, FQNEAQ (reference sequence).